This is a list of T cell receptor beta chains from one sample in a study of T cell repertoires in cytomegalovirus infection. Which antigens these TCRs recognize remains unknown. TCRdb fed the reads into MiXCR, producing one record per CDR3 protein. Among approximately 500,000 distinct CDR3 sequences listed, 30% to 40% were seen once. Here the sequenced sample was cultured PBMCs, taken from culture after CMV antigen stimulation. These receptor sequences come from a human donor in good health (CMV status not recorded). Some clones in this sample may be carry-over from other donors' samples. Each CDR3 is given with its conserved first and last residue. Only some rows state a clone size, as once, few, many or a class for expanded clones.

abundance: few; v_gene: TRBV5-4; CDR3aa: CASRVRERETQYF
abundance: .; v_gene: TRBV28; CDR3aa: CASRPPGLAKNIQYF
abundance: few; v_gene: TRBV6-1; CDR3aa: CASSAHLGMGSNQPQHF
abundance: many; v_gene: TRBV20-1; CDR3aa: CSAMSSGRLTGELFF
abundance: .; v_gene: TRBV12-3/TRBV12-4; CDR3aa: CASSPGLAGEVDTQYF
abundance: .; v_gene: TRBV28; CDR3aa: CASSGQGATPLHF
abundance: .; v_gene: TRBV11-2; CDR3aa: CASHPGGAPSSYNEQFF
abundance: .; v_gene: TRBV6-6; CDR3aa: CASTDGSLSYNEQFF
abundance: .; v_gene: TRBV7-9; CDR3aa: CASRGGRAQSGTDTQYF
abundance: .; v_gene: TRBV19; CDR3aa: CASRNPGTSGKMWLFF
abundance: .; v_gene: TRBV24-1; CDR3aa: CATSEGQADTGELFF
abundance: .; v_gene: TRBV11-3; CDR3aa: CASSNFEIAGSVITDTQYF
abundance: .; v_gene: TRBV29-1; CDR3aa: CSTGTSQETQYF
abundance: .; v_gene: TRBV4-1; CDR3aa: CASSQEKWDTEAFF
abundance: .; v_gene: TRBV7-2; CDR3aa: CASSGGTFYGYTF
abundance: .; v_gene: TRBV19; CDR3aa: CASSTRQGGEAFF